Presented here are 5 T cell receptor beta chains from one specimen sequenced in a study of T cell responses to AZD1222 COVID-19 vaccine (dated by TCRdb to about 2021). The protocol used for the library was the immunoSEQ multiplex PCR assay. TCRdb obtained this table from immuneACCESS and retained in-frame rearrangements with V and J assigned. These tables miss some clones; where compared with another copy, unresolved V genes account for less than half of the shortfall, and the remainder is unexplained. The sample contains some 150,000 clones, 70% to 90% of them found a single time. The top ten clones comprise 5% to 5.5% of the sample. The time point label of this sample denotes: about 28 days (+/-7) after the second vaccine dose. The treatment or condition label, read with the paper, signifies: meningococcal conjugate vaccine given as trial control. Specimen: peripheral blood, collected 28 days after the second dose of the MenACWY control vaccine. The origin of the receptors is an adult who received the MenACWY meningococcal vaccine as a control.

CDR3 residues: CASSQVEGGRTEAFF. DNA for the CDR3: TGCGCCAGCAGCCAAGTTGAGGGGGGGCGGACTGAAGCTTTCTTT. This sequence joins TRBV4-3 and TRBJ1-1; D possibly corresponds to TRBD1 (6 bases). Between the trimmed V and J ends, which lost 1 base and 5 bases, there was a span of 14 bases. The CDR3 spans 15 residues. The germline V gene has CDR1 LGHNA and CDR2 YSLEER.

This clone has just one count. The CDR3 DNA is TGTGCCTGGAGTGTGAAGGGTCGCGGCAGGAGCTCCTACAATGAGCAGTTCTTC. Translating it yields CAWSVKGRGRSSYNEQFF. The chain recombines TRBV30 with TRBJ2-1; D not resolved. V lost 0 bases, J lost 0 bases, and 18 bases lay in between. This CDR3 spans 18 amino acids. Germline V CDR1 and CDR2: GTSNPN, SVGIG (reference sequence).

This clone has only one observation. The chain is built from TRBV6-5 and TRBJ2-2; D ambiguous. The CDR3 spans 14 residues. The V and J ends lost 0 bases and 6 bases respectively, with 8 bases between them. Germline V gene data show CDR1 as MNHEY and CDR2 as SVGAGI. CDR3 sequence (DNA): TGTGCCAGCAGTTACTCCTGGGGATCCGGGGAGCTGTTTTTT. Translating gives CASSYSWGSGELFF.

V gene TRBV23-1 combines with J gene TRBJ1-6; TRBD1 is a possible D gene (5 bases). TRBV23-1 is marked as an open reading frame, function uncertain. The CDR3 runs 20 residues. Trimming pared 0 bases from V and 0 bases from J, leaving 18 bases between. The CDR3 region is CASSQSGIQAPDSYNSPLHF. The DNA for the CDR3 is TGCGCCAGCAGTCAATCCGGCATACAGGCCCCAGACTCCTATAATTCACCCCTCCACTTT.

This chain connects TRBV2 to TRBJ2-2, with a weak D call TRBD1 (7 bases). The CDR3 is 13 amino acids. Trimming stripped 8 bases from V and 3 bases from J, with 10 bases between. Germline V gene lookup returns CDR1 SNHLY and CDR2 FYNNEI. CDR3 bases: TGTGCCAGCCGGAGGGGGCACACCGGGGAGCTGTTTTTT. Protein: CASRRGHTGELFF.